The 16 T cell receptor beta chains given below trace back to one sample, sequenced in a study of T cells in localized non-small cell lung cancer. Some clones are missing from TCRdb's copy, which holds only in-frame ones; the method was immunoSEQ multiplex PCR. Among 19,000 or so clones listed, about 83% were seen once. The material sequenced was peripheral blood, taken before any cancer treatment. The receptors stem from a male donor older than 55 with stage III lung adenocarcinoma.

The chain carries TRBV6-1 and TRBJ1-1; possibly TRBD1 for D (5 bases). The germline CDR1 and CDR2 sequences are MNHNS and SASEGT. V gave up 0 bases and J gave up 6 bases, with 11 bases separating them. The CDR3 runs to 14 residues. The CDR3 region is CASSEATGPSEAFF. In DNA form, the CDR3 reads TGTGCCAGCAGTGAAGCGACGGGACCCTCTGAAGCTTTCTTT.

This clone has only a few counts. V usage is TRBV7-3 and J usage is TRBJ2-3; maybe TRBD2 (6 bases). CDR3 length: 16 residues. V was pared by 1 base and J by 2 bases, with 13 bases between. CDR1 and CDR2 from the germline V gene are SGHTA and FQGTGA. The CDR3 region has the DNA TGTGCCAGCAGCTTAAACGTCGGGGGATACACAGATACGCAGTATTTT. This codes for CASSLNVGGYTDTQYF.

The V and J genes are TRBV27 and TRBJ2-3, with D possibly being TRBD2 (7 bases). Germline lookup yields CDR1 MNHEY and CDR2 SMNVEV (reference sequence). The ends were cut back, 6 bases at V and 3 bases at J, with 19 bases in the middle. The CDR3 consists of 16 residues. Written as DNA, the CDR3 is TGTGCCAGCAGACCCTTGGGGGGGGGCGGAACAGATACGCAGTATTTT. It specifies CASRPLGGGGTDTQYF.

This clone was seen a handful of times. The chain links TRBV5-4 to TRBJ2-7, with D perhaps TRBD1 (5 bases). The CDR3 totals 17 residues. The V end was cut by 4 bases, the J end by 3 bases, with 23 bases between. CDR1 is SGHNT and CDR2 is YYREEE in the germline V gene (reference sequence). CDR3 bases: TGTGCCAGCAGCCCGAAGCTGGAAACAGGCCTATTCTACGAGCAGTACTTC. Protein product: CASSPKLETGLFYEQYF.

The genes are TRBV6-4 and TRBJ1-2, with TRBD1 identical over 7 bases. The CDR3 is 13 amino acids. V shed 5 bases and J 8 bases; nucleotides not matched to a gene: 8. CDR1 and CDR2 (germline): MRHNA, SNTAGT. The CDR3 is CASSPGDRVGYTF. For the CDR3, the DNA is TGTGCCAGCAGTCCCGGTGACAGGGTCGGCTACACCTTC.

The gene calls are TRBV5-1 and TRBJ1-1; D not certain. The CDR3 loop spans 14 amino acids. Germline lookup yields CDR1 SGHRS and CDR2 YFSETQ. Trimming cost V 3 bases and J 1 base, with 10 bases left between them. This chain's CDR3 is CASSWRGENTEAFF. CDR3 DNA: TGCGCCAGCAGCTGGAGAGGTGAGAACACTGAAGCTTTCTTT.

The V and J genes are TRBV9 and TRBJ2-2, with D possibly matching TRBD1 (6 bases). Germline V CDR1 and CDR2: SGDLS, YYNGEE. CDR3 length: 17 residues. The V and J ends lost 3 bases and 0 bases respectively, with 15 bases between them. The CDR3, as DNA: TGTGCCAGCAGCGACCGCCAAGGGGGTTCGAACACCGGGGAGCTGTTTTTT. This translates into CASSDRQGGSNTGELFF.

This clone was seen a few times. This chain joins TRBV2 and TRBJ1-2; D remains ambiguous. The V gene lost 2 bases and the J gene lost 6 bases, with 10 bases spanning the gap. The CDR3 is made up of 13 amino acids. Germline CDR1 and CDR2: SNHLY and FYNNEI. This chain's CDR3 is CASSESERDGYTF. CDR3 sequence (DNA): TGTGCCAGCAGTGAATCCGAGAGAGATGGCTACACCTTC.

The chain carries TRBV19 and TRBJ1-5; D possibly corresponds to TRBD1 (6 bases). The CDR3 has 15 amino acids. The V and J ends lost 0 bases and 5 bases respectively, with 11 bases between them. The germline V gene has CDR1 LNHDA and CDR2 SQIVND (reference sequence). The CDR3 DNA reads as TGTGCCAGTAGTATAGAGGGGGGGGGCTATCAGCCCCAGCATTTT. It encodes CASSIEGGGYQPQHF.

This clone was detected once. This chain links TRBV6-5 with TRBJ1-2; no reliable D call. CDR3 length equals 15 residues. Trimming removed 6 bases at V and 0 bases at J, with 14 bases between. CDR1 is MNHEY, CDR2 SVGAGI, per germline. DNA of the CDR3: TGTGCCAGCAGCCCCCGACACAATTCTAACTATGGCTACACCTTC. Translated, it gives CASSPRHNSNYGYTF.

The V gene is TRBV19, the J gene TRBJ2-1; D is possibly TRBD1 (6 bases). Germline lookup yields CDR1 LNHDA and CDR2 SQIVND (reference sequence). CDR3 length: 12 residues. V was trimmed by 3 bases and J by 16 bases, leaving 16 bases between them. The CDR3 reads CASSIGGRGKFF. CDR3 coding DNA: TGTGCCAGTAGTATTGGGGGCAGGGGTAAATTCTTC.

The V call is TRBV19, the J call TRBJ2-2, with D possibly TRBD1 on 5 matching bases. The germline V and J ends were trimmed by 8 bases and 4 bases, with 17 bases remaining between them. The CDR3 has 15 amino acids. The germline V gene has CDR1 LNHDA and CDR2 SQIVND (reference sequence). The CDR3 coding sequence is TGTGCCAGTTCGCCAGGGTTAATGGGCACCGGGGAGCTGTTTTTT. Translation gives CASSPGLMGTGELFF. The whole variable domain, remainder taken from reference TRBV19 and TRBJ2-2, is DGGITQSPKYLFRKEGQNVTLSCEQNLNHDAMYWYRQDPGQGLRLIYYSQIVNDFQKGDIAEGYSVSREKKESFPLTVTSAQKNPTAFYLCASSPGLMGTGELFFGEGSRLTVL.

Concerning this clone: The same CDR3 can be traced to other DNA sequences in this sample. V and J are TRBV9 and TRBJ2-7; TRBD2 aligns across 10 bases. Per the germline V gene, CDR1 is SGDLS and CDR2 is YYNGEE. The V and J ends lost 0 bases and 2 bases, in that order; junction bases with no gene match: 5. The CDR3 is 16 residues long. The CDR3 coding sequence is TGTGCCAGCAGCGTAGGAGCTAGCGGGGGCACCTACGAGCAGTACTTC. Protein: CASSVGASGGTYEQYF.

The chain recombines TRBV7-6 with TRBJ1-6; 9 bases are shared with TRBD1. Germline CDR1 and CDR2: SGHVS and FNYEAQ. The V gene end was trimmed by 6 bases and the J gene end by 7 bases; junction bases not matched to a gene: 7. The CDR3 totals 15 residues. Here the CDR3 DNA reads TGTGCCAGCAGAAGGGACAGGGCTGGGAATTCACCCCTCCACTTT. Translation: CASRRDRAGNSPLHF. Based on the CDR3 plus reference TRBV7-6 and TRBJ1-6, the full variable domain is GAGVSQSPRYKVTKRGQDVALRCDPISGHVSLYWYRQALGQGPEFLTYFNYEAQQDKSGLPNDRFSAERPEGSISTLTIQRTEQRDSAMYRCASRRDRAGNSPLHFGNGTRLTVT.

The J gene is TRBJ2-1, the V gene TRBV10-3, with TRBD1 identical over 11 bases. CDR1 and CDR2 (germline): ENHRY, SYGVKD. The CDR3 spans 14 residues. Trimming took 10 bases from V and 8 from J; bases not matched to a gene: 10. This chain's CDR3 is CATLDRGRGDEQFF. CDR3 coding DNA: TGTGCCACCTTGGACAGGGGGCGTGGAGATGAGCAGTTCTTC.

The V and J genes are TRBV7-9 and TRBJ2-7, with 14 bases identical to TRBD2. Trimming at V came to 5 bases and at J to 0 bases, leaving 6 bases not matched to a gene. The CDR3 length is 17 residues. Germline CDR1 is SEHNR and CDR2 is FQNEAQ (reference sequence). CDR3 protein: CASSPRTSGGTSYEQYF. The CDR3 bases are TGTGCCAGCAGCCCAAGGACTAGCGGGGGGACCTCCTACGAGCAGTACTTC.